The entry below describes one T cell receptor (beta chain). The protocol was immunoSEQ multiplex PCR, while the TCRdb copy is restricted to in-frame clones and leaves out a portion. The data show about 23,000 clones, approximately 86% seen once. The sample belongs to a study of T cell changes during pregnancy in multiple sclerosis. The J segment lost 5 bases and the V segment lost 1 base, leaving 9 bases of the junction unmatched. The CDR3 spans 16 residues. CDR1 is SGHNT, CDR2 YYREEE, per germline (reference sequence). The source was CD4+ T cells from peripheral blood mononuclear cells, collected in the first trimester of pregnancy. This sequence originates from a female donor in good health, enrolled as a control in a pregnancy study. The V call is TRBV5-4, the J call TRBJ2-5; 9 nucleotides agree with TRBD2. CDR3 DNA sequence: TGTGCCAGCAGCTTGATGCGCGGGAGGGCCGGTGAGACCCAGTACTTC. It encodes CASSLMRGRAGETQYF. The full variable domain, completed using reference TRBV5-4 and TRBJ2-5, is ETGVTQSPTHLIKTRGQQVTLRCSSQSGHNTVSWYQQALGQGPQFIFQYYREEENGRGNFPPRFSGLQFPNYSSELNVNALELDDSALYLCASSLMRGRAGETQYFGPGTRLLVL.